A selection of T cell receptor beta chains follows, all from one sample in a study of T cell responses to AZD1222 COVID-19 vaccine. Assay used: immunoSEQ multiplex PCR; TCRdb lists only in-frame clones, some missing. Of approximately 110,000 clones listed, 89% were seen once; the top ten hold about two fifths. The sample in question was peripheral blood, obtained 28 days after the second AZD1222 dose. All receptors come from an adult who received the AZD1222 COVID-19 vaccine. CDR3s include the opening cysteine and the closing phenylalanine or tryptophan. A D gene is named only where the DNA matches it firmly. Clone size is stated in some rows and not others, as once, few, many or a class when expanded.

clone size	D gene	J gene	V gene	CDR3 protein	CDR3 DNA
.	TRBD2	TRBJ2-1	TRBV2	CASSVASGFYNEQFF	TGTGCCAGCAGTGTTGCTAGCGGGTTTTACAATGAGCAGTTCTTC
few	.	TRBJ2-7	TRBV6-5	CASSYSAGGTKEQYF	TGTGCCAGCAGTTACTCGGCCGGGGGAACTAAGGAGCAGTACTTC
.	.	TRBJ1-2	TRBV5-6	CASGSGLTRSYTF	TGTGCCAGCGGCTCGGGACTTACAAGGAGCTACACCTTC
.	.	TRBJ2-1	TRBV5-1	CASSFGATSSYNEQFF	TGCGCCAGCAGCTTCGGGGCTACGAGCTCCTACAATGAGCAGTTCTTC
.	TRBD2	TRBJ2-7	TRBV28	CASSSLAGGTYEQYF	TGTGCCAGCAGTTCCCTAGCGGGAGGGACCTACGAGCAGTACTTC
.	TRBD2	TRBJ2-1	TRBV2	CASRASGRATEQFF	TGTGCCAGCAGGGCTAGCGGGAGGGCCACTGAGCAGTTCTTC
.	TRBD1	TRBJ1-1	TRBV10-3	CAISVQGGNTEAFF	TGTGCCATCAGTGTACAGGGGGGGAACACTGAAGCTTTCTTT
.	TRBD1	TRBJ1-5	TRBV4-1	CASSQGTGGRQPQHF	TGCGCCAGCAGCCAAGGGACAGGGGGCCGACAGCCCCAGCATTTT
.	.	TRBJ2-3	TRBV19	CASSTSTDTQYF	TGTGCCAGTAGTACCAGCACAGATACGCAGTATTTT
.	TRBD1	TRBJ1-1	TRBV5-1	CASISEGAAEAFF	TGCGCCAGCATCTCGGAGGGGGCGGCTGAAGCTTTCTTT
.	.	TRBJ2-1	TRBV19	CASEREPTSGEQFF	TGTGCCAGTGAGCGAGAACCCACCTCCGGTGAGCAGTTCTTC
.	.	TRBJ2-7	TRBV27	CASVGYEQYF	TGTGCCAGCGTTGGTTACGAGCAGTACTTC
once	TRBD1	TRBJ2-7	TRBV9	CASSRTGAYEQYF	TGTGCCAGCAGTCGGACAGGGGCCTACGAGCAGTACTTC
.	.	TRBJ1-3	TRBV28	CASSPIGLNTIYF	TGTGCCAGCAGTCCCATTGGACTAAACACCATATATTTT
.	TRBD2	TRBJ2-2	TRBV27	CASSARTSGILFF	TGTGCCAGCAGTGCTAGGACTAGCGGGATACTGTTTTTT
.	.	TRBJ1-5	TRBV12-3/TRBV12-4	CASSRGLNQPQHF	TGTGCCAGCAGTCGGGGCCTCAATCAGCCCCAGCATTTT
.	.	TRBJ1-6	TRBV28	CASSLLTDPLHF	TGTGCCAGCAGTTTACTGACGGACCCCCTCCACTTT